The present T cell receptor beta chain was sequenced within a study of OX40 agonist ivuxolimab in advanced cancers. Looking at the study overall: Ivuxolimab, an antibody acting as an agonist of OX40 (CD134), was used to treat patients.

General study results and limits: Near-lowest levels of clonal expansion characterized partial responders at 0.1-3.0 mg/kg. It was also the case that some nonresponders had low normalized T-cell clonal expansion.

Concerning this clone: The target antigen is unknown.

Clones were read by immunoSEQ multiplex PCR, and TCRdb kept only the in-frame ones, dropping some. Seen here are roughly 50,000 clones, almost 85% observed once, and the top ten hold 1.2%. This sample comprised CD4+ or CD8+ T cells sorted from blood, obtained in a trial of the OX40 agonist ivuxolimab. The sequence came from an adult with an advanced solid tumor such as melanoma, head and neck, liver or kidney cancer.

As DNA, the CDR3 is TGTGCCAGCAGTGGGAGGACCCCCGCTGGAAACACCATATATTTT. It yields the protein CASSGRTPAGNTIYF. The chain combines TRBV6-1 with TRBJ1-3; D not resolved. Trimming left V 4 bases short and J 2 bases short, with 12 bases between. The CDR3 covers 15 residues. The germline gives CDR1 MNHNS, CDR2 SASEGT.